This T cell receptor (beta chain) stems from a study of T cell changes during pregnancy in multiple sclerosis (dated by TCRdb to between 2019 and 2020). Concerning the study at large: The study examined how the T cell repertoire changed over the course of pregnancy in women with multiple sclerosis.

This clone was recorded once. Its target antigen remains unknown. No much larger clone exists at a distance of one base, and base qualities are not known. The library was prepared using the immunoSEQ multiplex PCR assay. TCRdb retrieved this table from immuneACCESS and kept in-frame rearrangements only. Not all clones are present; in checked studies, unresolved V genes account for under half, and no reason is known for the remainder. This sample comprises some 40,000 clones, 90% to 95% of them detected only once. The ten largest clones capture 0.35% of the sample. This receptor was identified in a female donor with multiple sclerosis, enrolled in a pregnancy study. This sample comprised CD4+ T cells from peripheral blood mononuclear cells, obtained after pregnancy.

CDR3 sequence: CASSLGGRIEAFF. The DNA sequence is given as TGTGCCAGCAGCTTGGGTGGCAGGATTGAAGCTTTCTTT. The rearrangement joined TRBV5-5 to TRBJ1-1; no D segment can be confidently identified. Via the germline V gene (reference sequence), CDR1 is SGHKS and CDR2 YYEKEE. Reading from cysteine to phenylalanine, the CDR3 counts 13 amino acids. The sequence is cut down to CDR3 DNA, 39 bases in frame from base 1. Trimming removed 0 bases from V and 7 bases from J, leaving 10 bases between the germline ends.